The text below deals with one T cell receptor (beta chain). This entry comes from a study of glioma-infiltrating T cells after dendritic cell vaccination. At the level of the study: Between about 2003 and 2012, patients got autologous tumor lysate-pulsed dendritic cell vaccines.

The method was immunoSEQ multiplex PCR; TCRdb's version includes in-frame clones alone and lacks a portion of them. The sample has about 67,000 clones, around 81% seen once; the top ten hold 7% to 9.5%. None of the glioblastoma patients had an isocitrate dehydrogenase mutation. The germline gives CDR1 SGDLS, CDR2 YYNGEE. V lost 3 bases and J 0 bases, leaving 13 bases between the germline ends. The CDR3 contains 17 residues. This specimen consisted of blood, obtained before dendritic cell vaccination. The rearrangement uses TRBV9 and TRBJ1-6, with D maybe TRBD1 (6 bases). The clonotype was recovered from a human donor with glioblastoma. The CDR3 protein is CASSEDRGYSYNSPLHF. For the CDR3, the DNA is TGTGCCAGCAGCGAGGACAGAGGGTACTCCTATAATTCACCCCTCCACTTT.